One and the same sample provided the 29 T cell receptor beta chains below, sequenced in a study of T cells expressing NK-cell markers. Each CDR3 protein gets one entry in TCRdb, which reprocessed the 5' RACE reads and gives no DNA. The sample table sets out under 200,000 distinct CDR3 sequences. The source material was blood T cells: a sorted CD56 or NKG2C T cell subset, CD4+ or CD8+ T cells, or bulk PBMC T cells (not recorded which). Receptor source: a woman aged 18 to 75 in good health.

The chain couples TRBV18 to TRBJ1-1; the D call from TCRdb, TRBD1, cannot be confirmed without DNA. The CDR3 is 14 amino acids. Germline V lookup: CDR1 KGHSH, CDR2 LQKENI. The CDR3 region is CASSQLGASTEAFF. Full variable domain (outside the CDR3, taken from reference TRBV18 and TRBJ1-1): NAGVMQNPRHLVRRRGQEARLRCSPMKGHSHVYWYRQLPEEGLKFMVYLQKENIIDESGMPKERFSAEFPKEGPSILRIQQVVRGDSAAYFCASSQLGASTEAFFGQGTRLTVV.

This sequence joins TRBV5-1 and TRBJ1-4. The CDR3 length is 15 residues. In germline, CDR1 is SGHRS, CDR2 YFSETQ. CDR3 in amino acids: CASSLDSQTNEKLFF.

The J gene is TRBJ2-2, the V gene TRBV7-6; the TCRdb D gene call, TRBD1, has no DNA to confirm it. The germline V gene has CDR1 SGHVS and CDR2 FNYEAQ. The CDR3 is 17 amino acids. The CDR3 sequence is CASSLEGAQLSVGELFF.

This chain links TRBV5-1 with TRBJ2-1; the D call from TCRdb, TRBD2, cannot be confirmed without DNA. This CDR3 region has 16 residues. Germline assignment: CDR1 SGHRS and CDR2 YFSETQ. CDR3 protein: CASSLVVREGSNEQFF.

The chain recombines TRBV3-1 with TRBJ2-2; TCRdb lists TRBD2, though no DNA is available to test this call. CDR3 length: 16 residues. Looked up from germline, CDR1 is LGHDT and CDR2 is YNNKEL (reference sequence). CDR3: CASSHPSGMHTGELFF.

The chain joins TRBV7-6 to TRBJ2-3; TCRdb's D call of TRBD2 is untestable without DNA. The CDR3 extends over 15 amino acids. Germline V gene data show CDR1 as SGHVS and CDR2 as FNYEAQ. The CDR3 reads CASSLGLAGNEGQYF. The full variable domain, rest sourced from reference TRBV7-6 and TRBJ2-3, is GAGVSQSPRYKVTKRGQDVALRCDPISGHVSLYWYRQALGQGPEFLTYFNYEAQQDKSGLPNDRFSAERPEGSISTLTIQRTEQRDSAMYRCASSLGLAGNEGQYFGPGTRLTVL.

The chain employs TRBV4-2 and TRBJ1-2. Germline V gene data show CDR1 as LGHNA and CDR2 as YNFKEQ. The CDR3 spans 14 residues. This CDR3 reads CASSPEQGPYGYTF.

V gene TRBV30 combines with J gene TRBJ1-3; with no DNA, the TCRdb D assignment of TRBD1 cannot be verified. Per the germline V gene, CDR1 is GTSNPN and CDR2 is SVGIG (reference sequence). The CDR3 totals 17 residues. CDR3 sequence: CAWSVRGQPYSGNTIYF.

V is TRBV7-9 and J is TRBJ2-1; without DNA, the TCRdb call of TRBD1 cannot be checked. The CDR3 contains 13 residues. Germline V lookup: CDR1 SEHNR, CDR2 FQNEAQ (reference sequence). The CDR3 spells CASSLAGGREQFF. The full variable domain, rest sourced from reference TRBV7-9 and TRBJ2-1, is DTGVSQNPRHKITKRGQNVTFRCDPISEHNRLYWYRQTLGQGPEFLTYFQNEAQLEKSRLLSDRFSAERPKGSFSTLEIQRTEQGDSAMYLCASSLAGGREQFFGPGTRLTVL.

V is TRBV5-1 and J is TRBJ1-2; TCRdb selects TRBD1, and the lack of DNA leaves this call unchecked. The length of the CDR3 is 14 residues. From germline, CDR1 is SGHRS and CDR2 YFSETQ. CDR3 amino acids: CASSFSTGGIGYTF. The full variable domain, in which reference TRBV5-1 and TRBJ1-2 provide the parts outside the CDR3, is KAGVTQTPRYLIKTRGQQVTLSCSPISGHRSVSWYQQTPGQGLQFLFEYFSETQRNKGNFPGRFSGRQFSNSRSEMNVSTLELGDSALYLCASSFSTGGIGYTFGSGTRLTVV.

This sequence joins TRBV12-3 or TRBV12-4 and TRBJ2-2. This CDR3 is built from 14 residues. The CDR3 loop reads CASSFVRNTGELFF.

The genes are TRBV5-5 and TRBJ2-1; TCRdb calls TRBD2, which cannot be checked without DNA. This CDR3 region has 16 residues. Germline CDR1 and CDR2: SGHKS and YYEKEE (reference sequence). CDR3 loop: CASSSNLRGGPNEQFF.

The J gene is TRBJ2-6, the V gene TRBV5-1. CDR1 is SGHRS and CDR2 is YFSETQ in the germline V gene. The CDR3 extends over 13 amino acids. Here the CDR3 reads CASIDSGANVLTF.

V and J are TRBV7-8 and TRBJ2-2; TCRdb names TRBD2, which stays unverified in the absence of DNA. Germline V gene lookup returns CDR1 SGHVS and CDR2 FQNEAQ. This CDR3 contains 15 residues. The CDR3 loop is CASSSQMDFTGELFF.

This chain joins TRBV3-1 and TRBJ1-2; TCRdb indicates TRBD1, and absent DNA this call remains unverified. Germline-derived CDR1 and CDR2 are LGHDT and YNNKEL (reference sequence). CDR3 length: 16 amino acids. The CDR3 region is CASSQEGTGSYYGYTF.

The V gene is TRBV12-3 or TRBV12-4, the J gene TRBJ2-1; the D call from TCRdb, TRBD2, cannot be confirmed without DNA. This CDR3 is 13 amino acids long. CDR3 sequence: CASTLAGYNEQFF.

This chain connects TRBV4-2 to TRBJ2-6; TCRdb returns TRBD1, unconfirmable since there is no DNA. CDR3 length: 17 amino acids. The germline CDR1 and CDR2 sequences are LGHNA and YNFKEQ. The CDR3 here is CASSPPGMSSGANVLTF.

This chain's CDR3 is CASSSNGDEQYF. This chain uses TRBV6-5 with TRBJ2-7. The CDR3 consists of 12 residues. Germline V CDR1 and CDR2: MNHEY, SVGAGI.

The chain employs TRBV6-1 and TRBJ2-1; without DNA, the TCRdb call of TRBD2 cannot be checked. The V gene's germline CDR1 is MNHNS and CDR2 SASEGT. The CDR3 is 16 residues long. CDR3 amino acids: CASSQPGLGAGNEQFF.

V and J are TRBV5-1 and TRBJ2-1; no DNA is available, so the TRBD2 call from TCRdb remains unchecked. This CDR3 has 13 amino acids. Germline values: CDR1 SGHRS, CDR2 YFSETQ. The CDR3 is CASSLDPSGREFF. Full variable domain (rest looked up from reference TRBV5-1 and TRBJ2-1): KAGVTQTPRYLIKTRGQQVTLSCSPISGHRSVSWYQQTPGQGLQFLFEYFSETQRNKGNFPGRFSGRQFSNSRSEMNVSTLELGDSALYLCASSLDPSGREFFGPGTRLTVL.

The chain has TRBV20-1 and TRBJ1-3; TCRdb selects TRBD1, and the lack of DNA leaves this call unchecked. The CDR3 loop spans 15 amino acids. Germline V gene sequence: CDR1 DFQATT, CDR2 SNEGSKA (reference sequence). The CDR3 region is CSASGGSGSGNTIYF.

V gene TRBV7-2 combines with J gene TRBJ2-2; the TCRdb call, TRBD1, lacks DNA for checking. The CDR3 covers 15 residues. Germline lookup yields CDR1 SGHTA and CDR2 FQGNSA. CDR3 region: CASSRSRENTGELFF. The complete variable domain, with remaining parts taken from reference TRBV7-2 and TRBJ2-2, reads GAGVSQSPSNKVTEKGKDVELRCDPISGHTALYWYRQSLGQGLEFLIYFQGNSAPDKSGLPSDRFSAERTGGSVSTLTIQRTQQEDSAVYLCASSRSRENTGELFFGEGSRLTVL.

The J gene is TRBJ2-7, the V gene TRBV4-1; as DNA is missing, the TRBD1 call by TCRdb cannot be tested. The CDR3 spans 14 residues. CDR1 and CDR2 (germline): MGHRA, YSYEKL. CDR3 region: CASSQPTETYEQYF.

J is TRBJ1-2 and V is TRBV3-1; TCRdb's D call, TRBD1, is unchecked because there is no DNA. Germline CDR1 is LGHDT and CDR2 is YNNKEL (reference sequence). CDR3 length: 13 residues. The chain's CDR3 is CASSQTGFGGYTF.

The chain combines TRBV20-1 with TRBJ2-3; the TCRdb D gene call, TRBD2, has no DNA to confirm it. CDR1 is DFQATT, CDR2 SNEGSKA, per germline (reference sequence). CDR3 length equals 14 residues. The CDR3 region is CSAYSGAFADTQYF.

This chain uses TRBV5-1 with TRBJ1-1; TCRdb picks TRBD1, but there is no DNA to check that call. Per germline, CDR1 SGHRS and CDR2 YFSETQ. CDR3 size: 14 residues. This CDR3 reads CASSSGPGTAEAFF.

The rearrangement links TRBV28 to TRBJ2-1. CDR3 length equals 15 residues. The germline V gene has CDR1 MDHEN and CDR2 SYDVKM. CDR3 sequence reads: CASSFAGSSYNEQFF.

The chain links TRBV4-1 to TRBJ1-2. The V gene's germline CDR1 is MGHRA and CDR2 YSYEKL. This CDR3 contains 14 residues. CDR3 sequence: CASSLDHGNYGYTF.

V usage is TRBV5-8 and J usage is TRBJ1-5; TCRdb lists TRBD1, though no DNA is available to test this call. This CDR3 has 16 residues. The V gene's germline CDR1 is SGHTS and CDR2 YDEGEE. CDR3 protein: CASSLGLQGVRQPQHF.